A selection of T cell receptor beta chains follows, all from one sample in a study of response to subunit inactivated influenza vaccine. TCRdb recomputed calls from the RT-PCR reads with MiXCR, one row per CDR3 protein. The sample records about 500,000 distinct CDR3 sequences, over 10% being singletons. Material: PBMCs from blood, obtained roughly 6 weeks after vaccination. These receptors were obtained from a man aged 50-60 years who received an inactivated influenza vaccine. CDR3s include the opening cysteine and the closing phenylalanine or tryptophan. Each record gives: J gene, clone size, D gene, V gene, CDR3 DNA, CDR3 protein. The D gene is left open where the match is weak. Size is omitted from some rows. Given values are once, few, many or a class for expanded clones.

>TRBJ2-7|.|TRBD1|TRBV7-2
TGTGCCAGCAGCCACACAGGGGCCGACGAGCAGTACTTC
CASSHTGADEQYF
>TRBJ1-2|.|TRBD1|TRBV12-3/TRBV12-4
TGTGCCAGCAGTTCGAACAGGGGGGACTATGGCTACACCTTC
CASSSNRGDYGYTF
>TRBJ2-3|few|.|TRBV20-1
TGCAGTGCCCTACAGGGAGATACGCAGTATTTT
CSALQGDTQYF
>TRBJ2-3|few|TRBD2|TRBV6-1
TGTGCCAGCGAGACTAGCGGACTCAACCCTAGCACAGATACGCAGTATTTT
CASETSGLNPSTDTQYF
>TRBJ2-7|.|.|TRBV7-2
TGTGCCAGCAGCTTAACGGGGGCCCGGGCCTACGAGCAGTACTTC
CASSLTGARAYEQYF
>TRBJ2-7|many|.|TRBV20-1
TGCAGTGCCCGCTCCGCGGAGCGCCGGACCTACGAGCAGTACTTC
CSARSAERRTYEQYF
>TRBJ1-2|many|TRBD1|TRBV6-1
TGTGCCAGCAGTACCCCCGGGACAGGTGGCTACACCTTC
CASSTPGTGGYTF
>TRBJ2-2|.|.|TRBV5-1
TGCGCCAGCAGCTCCGGTCCAGGTTCTCAGGCCGGGGAGCTGTTTTTT
CASSSGPGSQAGELFF
>TRBJ2-7|.|.|TRBV20-1
TGCAGTGCGGGCCCCGACTACGAGCAGTACTTC
CSAGPDYEQYF
>TRBJ2-5|few|TRBD2|TRBV5-1
TGCGCCAGCAGCTTGGATCTTAGCGGGGGGCAAGAGACCCAGTACTTC
CASSLDLSGGQETQYF
>TRBJ2-5|many|.|TRBV12-3/TRBV12-4
TGTGCCAGCGAAACAGGGAAGGGTGAGGAGACCCAGTACTTC
CASETGKGEETQYF
>TRBJ2-7|few|.|TRBV30
TGTGCCTGGACGGACTCCTACGAGCAGTACTTC
CAWTDSYEQYF
>TRBJ1-2|few|TRBD1|TRBV20-1
TGCAGTGCTAGAGAAGTCGGGACAGGGGGCTATGGCTACACCTTC
CSAREVGTGGYGYTF
>TRBJ1-2|.|.|TRBV6-2/TRBV6-3
TGTGCCAGCAGTTACCCGGGATCCTATGGCTACACCTTC
CASSYPGSYGYTF
>TRBJ1-2|many|TRBD1|TRBV4-3
TGCGCCAGCAGCCAGGAGACAGGGGATCGTGGCTACACCTTC
CASSQETGDRGYTF
>TRBJ2-3|few|TRBD2|TRBV27
TGTGCCAGCAGTTTAGGGAGCGGGAGAAGTTTAGATACGCAGTATTTT
CASSLGSGRSLDTQYF
>TRBJ1-1|.|.|TRBV9
TGTGCCAGCAGCGTAGGACTGGGGAACTCTGAAGCTTTCTTT
CASSVGLGNSEAFF
>TRBJ1-6|few|.|TRBV20-1
TGCAGTGCGCCCAGGGACGAAACCTATAATTCACCCCTCCACTTT
CSAPRDETYNSPLHF
>TRBJ2-1|few|TRBD1|TRBV20-1
TGCAGTGCTCTGACAGGGGTTGAGCAGTTCTTC
CSALTGVEQFF
>TRBJ2-4|.|TRBD2|TRBV19
TGTGCCAGTACTGATAGAGGGAGGGAAAACATTCAGTACTTC
CASTDRGRENIQYF
>TRBJ1-2|many|.|TRBV29-1
TGCAGCGTTCTCCCGGCGGGGTACTATGGCTACACCTTC
CSVLPAGYYGYTF
>TRBJ2-1|.|TRBD2|TRBV29-1
TGCAGCGTACGACTCCCGGGGGGATGGTTAGATGAGCAGTTCTTC
CSVRLPGGWLDEQFF
>TRBJ2-7|.|TRBD1|TRBV29-1
TGCAGCGTTCGGACAGGCTACGAGCAGTACTTC
CSVRTGYEQYF
>TRBJ2-2|.|.|TRBV7-2
TGTGCCAGCAGCTTAGCTGGACGGAGCACCGGGGAGCTGTTTTTT
CASSLAGRSTGELFF
>TRBJ2-7|few|.|TRBV29-1
TGCAGCGTTAGGCTAGTCGAAGACTACGAGCAGTACTTC
CSVRLVEDYEQYF
>TRBJ1-1|few|TRBD1|TRBV27
TGTGCCAGCACTTTAAATGGACAGGCTAACACTGAAGCTTTCTTT
CASTLNGQANTEAFF
>TRBJ2-7|.|TRBD2|TRBV10-2
TGCGCCAGCAGTGAGCGGGCGGGGGGCAACTACGAGCAGTACTTC
CASSERAGGNYEQYF
>TRBJ1-2|.|.|TRBV7-2
TGTGCCAGCAGCTTAGACGGACACCTCTATGGCTACACCTTC
CASSLDGHLYGYTF